Sequencing of this TCR beta chain was carried out in a study of cytomegalovirus exposure and HLA in healthy donors. About the study: Early release data held roughly 90 million unique TCRs from HLA-typed donors. Study-level results: Judged likely to be a sequencing artifact was a cluster of highly shared sequence variants. The study recorded 150 to 200 TCR beta chains that were cytomegalovirus-associated.

The PCR made use of 60 Vbeta and 13 Jbeta primers. Generated by immunoSEQ multiplex PCR, the TCRdb table keeps only in-frame clones and is missing some. Among roughly 180,000 clones listed, 9.5% were seen once. Germline lookup yields CDR1 SEHNR and CDR2 FQNEAQ (reference sequence). The CDR3 is 16 residues long. The J segment lost 0 bases and the V segment lost 5 bases, leaving 3 bases of the junction unmatched. In this sample, this clone turned up a few times. Its target is unknown. The sequence was collected from a woman aged 30 to 39 in good health and CMV-seropositive. The specimen was PBMCs. This rearrangement joins TRBV7-9 to TRBJ2-6; 8 bases agree with TRBD1. CDR3 in amino acids: CASSRDRHSGANVLTF. The CDR3 DNA follows: TGTGCCAGCAGCCGGGACAGGCACTCTGGGGCCAACGTCCTGACTTTC.